The next 22 T cell receptor beta chains were all read from a single sample in a study of shared clonotypes between healthy human individuals. Selected positively for CCR7 and CD45RO-negative, naive CD8 cells excluded terminally differentiated effector memory CD45RA+ cells. Assay used: immunoSEQ multiplex PCR; TCRdb lists only in-frame clones, some missing. The table includes about 580,000 clones, roughly 98% detected once. Sequencing was performed on naive CD8+ T cells sorted from blood. These receptors were obtained from a man aged 30 to 45 in good health.

The V gene is TRBV18, the J gene TRBJ2-1, with 8 bases fitting TRBD2. Germline CDR1 and CDR2: KGHSH and LQKENI. V trimming: 0 bases; J trimming: 5 bases; junction bases outside the gene matches: 3. This CDR3 is 15 amino acids long. Here the CDR3 reads CASSPPAGGHNEQFF. In DNA, the CDR3 is TGTGCCAGCTCACCACCGGCGGGAGGCCACAATGAGCAGTTCTTC. The whole variable domain, filled in from reference TRBV18 and TRBJ2-1, reads NAGVMQNPRHLVRRRGQEARLRCSPMKGHSHVYWYRQLPEEGLKFMVYLQKENIIDESGMPKERFSAEFPKEGPSILRIQQVVRGDSAAYFCASSPPAGGHNEQFFGPGTRLTVL.

This chain uses TRBV7-9 with TRBJ2-7; the D is unclear. The V end was cut by 5 bases, the J end by 2 bases, with 19 bases between. The CDR3 is made up of 16 amino acids. Looked up from germline, CDR1 is SEHNR and CDR2 is FQNEAQ (reference sequence). CDR3 bases: TGTGCCAGCAGCCCCCCCTTGCGCCAATATCCCTACGAGCAGTACTTC. It translates to CASSPPLRQYPYEQYF.

The chain is built from TRBV4-3 and TRBJ2-7, with D possibly being TRBD1 or TRBD2 (6 bases each). V was cut by 1 base and J by 4 bases, with 8 bases left in between. The germline V gene encodes CDR1 LGHNA and CDR2 YSLEER. The CDR3 contains 13 residues. CDR3 amino acids: CASSQGGAYEQYF. As DNA, the CDR3 is TGCGCCAGCAGCCAAGGGGGGGCTTACGAGCAGTACTTC.

J is TRBJ1-2 and V is TRBV6-4, with TRBD1 identical over 8 bases. V was clipped by 6 bases and J by 3 bases; unmatched bases: 9. There are 15 residues in the CDR3. Germline CDR1 MRHNA, CDR2 SNTAGT. CDR3 sequence: CASRPRDRPHYGYTF. CDR3 coding DNA: TGTGCCAGCAGACCCCGGGACAGGCCGCACTATGGCTACACCTTC.

The chain combines TRBV11-3 with TRBJ2-1; D gene uncertain. The V gene lost 3 bases and the J gene lost 9 bases, with 12 bases spanning the gap. The CDR3 totals 13 residues. The V gene's germline CDR1 is SGHNT and CDR2 YENEEA. The CDR3 DNA reads TGTGCCAGCAGCTTTGGTAGTGGCGGTGAGCAGTTCTTC. Translated, it gives CASSFGSGGEQFF.

The chain joins TRBV7-9 to TRBJ2-5; D perhaps matches TRBD1 (6 bases). V was trimmed by 6 bases and J by 4 bases, leaving 12 bases between them. Germline V gene sequence: CDR1 SEHNR, CDR2 FQNEAQ (reference sequence). The CDR3 totals 13 residues. As DNA, the CDR3 is TGTGCCAGCAGACAGGGCGGCGGAGAGACCCAGTACTTC. This encodes CASRQGGGETQYF.

To note about this clone: This CDR3 is also generated by other DNA sequences in the sample. The rearrangement uses TRBV27 and TRBJ2-7, with 7 positions matching TRBD2. J lost 0 bases, V lost 5 bases, and 1 base had no gene match. The germline V gene encodes CDR1 MNHEY and CDR2 SMNVEV (reference sequence). CDR3 length: 13 residues. CDR3 nucleotide sequence: TGTGCCAGCAGTCGGACTAGCTCCTACGAGCAGTACTTC. Amino acid sequence: CASSRTSSYEQYF.

The rearrangement joins TRBV5-4 to TRBJ2-1; 11 positions agree with TRBD2. The germline V gene encodes CDR1 SGHNT and CDR2 YYREEE (reference sequence). V lost 0 bases, J lost 9 bases, and 17 bases stayed unmatched. This CDR3 spans 19 amino acids. CDR3 bases: TGTGCCAGCAGCTTGGGCCAACTAGCGGGAGTGTCGGGTTTGGGTGAGCAGTTCTTC. This codes for CASSLGQLAGVSGLGEQFF. The full variable domain, in which reference TRBV5-4 and TRBJ2-1 provide the parts outside the CDR3, is ETGVTQSPTHLIKTRGQQVTLRCSSQSGHNTVSWYQQALGQGPQFIFQYYREEENGRGNFPPRFSGLQFPNYSSELNVNALELDDSALYLCASSLGQLAGVSGLGEQFFGPGTRLTVL.

This clone was counted once. The chain uses TRBV6-5 and TRBJ1-3, with D possibly matching TRBD1 (6 bases). The CDR3 is 15 amino acids. Germline V gene data show CDR1 as MNHEY and CDR2 as SVGAGI. V lost 6 bases, J lost 0 bases, and 12 bases lay in between. CDR3 sequence (DNA): TGTGCCAGCAGCTTGGACAGCGCCTCTGGAAACACCATATATTTT. It encodes CASSLDSASGNTIYF.

The chain has TRBV7-9 and TRBJ2-1; maybe TRBD2 (5 bases). Trimming removed 1 base from V and 2 bases from J, with 9 bases in between. This CDR3 is built from 15 residues. CDR1 is SEHNR, CDR2 FQNEAQ, per germline (reference sequence). Here the CDR3 reads CASSLVEETYNEQFF. The CDR3 DNA reads as TGTGCCAGCAGCTTAGTGGAGGAAACCTACAATGAGCAGTTCTTC.

This clone was seen only once. V gene TRBV11-3 combines with J gene TRBJ1-2; no clear D gene. Germline V gene lookup returns CDR1 SGHNT and CDR2 YENEEA. The length of the CDR3 is 14 residues. V was trimmed by 4 bases and J by 2 bases, leaving 11 bases between them. In nucleotides, the CDR3 is TGTGCCAGCAGCTCCCTTGAGGCCAACTATGGCTACACCTTC. The encoded protein is CASSSLEANYGYTF.

The rearrangement joins TRBV19 to TRBJ2-3; D gene ambiguous. The CDR3 is made up of 14 amino acids. V lost 5 bases and J 0 bases, leaving 9 bases between the germline ends. Per germline, CDR1 LNHDA and CDR2 SQIVND (reference sequence). CDR3 sequence reads: CASSWVLSTDTQYF. The CDR3 DNA sequence: TGTGCCAGTAGTTGGGTCCTCAGCACAGATACGCAGTATTTT.

The J gene is TRBJ2-3, the V gene TRBV7-9; weak D call: TRBD2 (5 bases). Germline V gene sequence: CDR1 SEHNR, CDR2 FQNEAQ (reference sequence). This CDR3 contains 15 residues. V was shortened by 1 base and J by 3 bases, with 11 bases between the two germline ends. The CDR3 sequence is CASSLDLAWTDTQYF. The CDR3 region has the DNA TGTGCCAGCAGCTTAGATTTAGCGTGGACAGATACGCAGTATTTT.

The CDR3 spells CASSNGTGPYEQYF. Written as DNA, the CDR3 is TGTGCCAGCAGCAACGGGACAGGGCCGTACGAGCAGTACTTC. V usage is TRBV7-7 and J usage is TRBJ2-7, with 9 positions matching TRBD1. Germline V gene lookup returns CDR1 SSHAT and CDR2 FNYEAQ (reference sequence). This CDR3 contains 14 residues. V was clipped by 5 bases and J by 4 bases; unmatched bases: 6.

The CDR3 sequence: CSVVNRPYGYTF. CDR3 coding DNA: TGCAGCGTTGTAAACAGGCCTTATGGCTACACCTTC. V gene TRBV29-1 combines with J gene TRBJ1-2, with a possible D match to TRBD1 (5 bases). Germline CDR1 and CDR2: SQVTM and ANQGSEA. CDR3 length: 12 residues. V shed 4 bases and J shed 5 bases, with 11 bases lying between them.

The genes are TRBV6-5 and TRBJ2-1; 8 bases match TRBD1. After removal of 0 bases from V and 0 bases from J, the junction contained 1 base not matched to a gene. The CDR3 is 16 residues long. CDR1 is MNHEY, CDR2 SVGAGI, per germline. CDR3 protein: CASSYSGTGSYNEQFF. In nucleotides, the CDR3 is TGTGCCAGCAGTTACTCCGGGACAGGCTCCTACAATGAGCAGTTCTTC.

The chain joins TRBV7-9 to TRBJ1-2; D not certain. CDR1 is SEHNR and CDR2 is FQNEAQ in the germline V gene (reference sequence). The V end was cut by 4 bases, the J end by 3 bases, with 9 bases between. The CDR3 runs 13 residues. CDR3 protein: CASSSSRDYGYTF. In nucleotides, the CDR3 is TGTGCCAGCAGCTCGAGTCGGGACTATGGCTACACCTTC.

The count of this clone is one. The chain employs TRBV6-5 and TRBJ2-1, with D possibly being TRBD2 (5 bases). Germline V gene sequence: CDR1 MNHEY, CDR2 SVGAGI. This CDR3 contains 13 residues. V was cut by 6 bases and J by 2 bases, with 8 bases left in between. CDR3 in amino acids: CASRPGTYNEQFF. CDR3 in DNA: TGTGCCAGCAGGCCCGGGACCTACAATGAGCAGTTCTTC.

V and J are TRBV9 and TRBJ2-7; TRBD1 matches 7 bases. V lost 4 bases, J lost 1 base, and 5 bases stayed unmatched. CDR3 length: 14 amino acids. Germline loops: CDR1 SGDLS, CDR2 YYNGEE. CDR3 in DNA: TGTGCCAGCAGCCCAGGGGGAGTTTCCTACGAGCAGTACTTC. Its protein product is CASSPGGVSYEQYF.

The rearrangement joins TRBV6-1 to TRBJ2-7; D is unclear. The CDR3 length is 13 residues. Germline V CDR1 and CDR2: MNHNS, SASEGT. Trimming cost V 3 bases and J 3 bases, with 9 bases left between them. CDR3 sequence: CASSDSRGYEQYF. As DNA, the CDR3 is TGTGCCAGCAGTGATAGCAGAGGCTACGAGCAGTACTTC.

A word on this clone: The same CDR3 is also encoded by other DNA sequences in this sample. The chain carries TRBV11-2 and TRBJ2-1, with TRBD2 identical over 14 bases. Germline CDR1 SGHAT, CDR2 FQNNGV. Unmatched junction bases numbered 2, after V lost 4 bases and J lost 3 bases. The CDR3 is 16 amino acids. CDR3 in DNA: TGTGCCAGCAGCTCTGGGACTAGCGGGAGCTACAATGAGCAGTTCTTC. It is translated as CASSSGTSGSYNEQFF. Combining the CDR3 with reference TRBV11-2 and TRBJ2-1 gives the whole variable domain EAGVAQSPRYKIIEKRQSVAFWCNPISGHATLYWYQQILGQGPKLLIQFQNNGVVDDSQLPKDRFSAERLKGVDSTLKIQPAKLEDSAVYLCASSSGTSGSYNEQFFGPGTRLTVL.

The gene calls are TRBV2 and TRBJ2-7; maybe TRBD1 (5 bases). Per the germline V gene, CDR1 is SNHLY and CDR2 is FYNNEI. This CDR3 is built from 10 residues. V was pared by 8 bases and J by 4 bases, with 6 bases between. CDR3: CASAGYEQYF. In nucleotides, the CDR3 is TGTGCCAGCGCAGGGTACGAGCAGTACTTC.